This T cell receptor (beta chain) originates from a study of shared clonotypes between healthy human individuals. Overall study: For every donor, three CD4 naive, three CD4 memory, two CD8 naive and one CD8 memory plates were used. Overall study results and limits: Across a handful of donors, naive CD4 shared roughly 5.1%, naive CD8 more than 3%, memory CD4 2% to 2.5%, memory CD8 about 0.4%.

Caucasian adults residing in Nashville, Tennessee made up all the donors. Notes on this clone: The antigen remains unidentified.

The CDR3 runs 17 residues. Trimming removed 0 bases at V and 0 bases at J, with 11 bases between. Germline CDR1 MDHEN, CDR2 SYDVKM. Original data processing: With immunoSEQ giving junction-only sequences and no quality scores, filtering differed. Some clones are missing from TCRdb's copy, which holds only in-frame ones; the method was immunoSEQ multiplex PCR. V, J and clone size were drawn from that table, and D and trimming were deduced from the DNA. The table lists fewer than 2.5 million clones, roughly 93% of them singletons. The clonotype originates from a man between 18 and 29 years old in good health. Some clones in this sample may be carry-over from other donors' samples. This rearrangement joins TRBV28 to TRBJ1-4; maybe TRBD1 (5 bases). Sequenced sample: naive CD4+ T cells from PBMCs. Stated subset: CD45RA+ positively selected. DNA of the CDR3: TGTGCCAGCAGTTTATGGGGGCGGGGCGCAACTAATGAAAAACTGTTTTTT. Its translation is CASSLWGRGATNEKLFF.